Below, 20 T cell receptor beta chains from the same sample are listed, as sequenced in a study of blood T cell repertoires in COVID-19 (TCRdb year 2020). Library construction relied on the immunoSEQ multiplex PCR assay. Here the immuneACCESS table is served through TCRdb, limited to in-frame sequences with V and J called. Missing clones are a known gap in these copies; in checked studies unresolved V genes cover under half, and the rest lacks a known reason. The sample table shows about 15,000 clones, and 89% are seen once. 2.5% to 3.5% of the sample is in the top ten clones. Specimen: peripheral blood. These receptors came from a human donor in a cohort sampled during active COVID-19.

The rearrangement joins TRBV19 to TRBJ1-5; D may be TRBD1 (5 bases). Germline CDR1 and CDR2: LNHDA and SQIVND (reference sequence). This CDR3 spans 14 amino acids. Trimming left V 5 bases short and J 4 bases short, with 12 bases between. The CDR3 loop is CASSRDRQNQPQHF. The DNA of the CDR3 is TGTGCCAGTAGTCGTGACAGACAAAATCAGCCCCAGCATTTT. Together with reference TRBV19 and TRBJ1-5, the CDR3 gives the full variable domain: DGGITQSPKYLFRKEGQNVTLSCEQNLNHDAMYWYRQDPGQGLRLIYYSQIVNDFQKGDIAEGYSVSREKKESFPLTVTSAQKNPTAFYLCASSRDRQNQPQHFGDGTRLSIL.

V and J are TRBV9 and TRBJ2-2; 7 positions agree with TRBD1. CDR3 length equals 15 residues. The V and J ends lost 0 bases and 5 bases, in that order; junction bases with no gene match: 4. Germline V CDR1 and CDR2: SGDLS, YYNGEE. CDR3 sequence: CASSVEGRGTGELFF. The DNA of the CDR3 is TGTGCCAGCAGCGTAGAGGGCAGGGGGACCGGGGAGCTGTTTTTT.

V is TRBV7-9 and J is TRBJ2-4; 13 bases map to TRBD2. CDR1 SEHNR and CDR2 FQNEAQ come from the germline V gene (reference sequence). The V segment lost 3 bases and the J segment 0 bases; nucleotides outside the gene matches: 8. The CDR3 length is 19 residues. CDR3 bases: TGTGCCAGCAGCTTTTCGACTAGCGGGGGGTCCGTAGCCAAAAACATTCAGTACTTC. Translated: CASSFSTSGGSVAKNIQYF. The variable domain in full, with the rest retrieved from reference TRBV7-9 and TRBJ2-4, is DTGVSQNPRHKITKRGQNVTFRCDPISEHNRLYWYRQTLGQGPEFLTYFQNEAQLEKSRLLSDRFSAERPKGSFSTLEIQRTEQGDSAMYLCASSFSTSGGSVAKNIQYFGAGTRLSVL.

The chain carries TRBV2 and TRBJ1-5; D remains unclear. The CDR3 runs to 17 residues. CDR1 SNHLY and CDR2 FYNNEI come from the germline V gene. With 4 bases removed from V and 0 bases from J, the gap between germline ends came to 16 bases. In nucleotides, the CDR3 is TGTGCCAGCAGTGTTGAGGGCAGGAGGTATAGCAATCAGCCCCAGCATTTT. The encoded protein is CASSVEGRRYSNQPQHF. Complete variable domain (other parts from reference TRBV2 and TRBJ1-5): EPEVTQTPSHQVTQMGQEVILRCVPISNHLYFYWYRQILGQKVEFLVSFYNNEISEKSEIFDDQFSVERPDGSNFTLKIRSTKLEDSAMYFCASSVEGRRYSNQPQHFGDGTRLSIL.

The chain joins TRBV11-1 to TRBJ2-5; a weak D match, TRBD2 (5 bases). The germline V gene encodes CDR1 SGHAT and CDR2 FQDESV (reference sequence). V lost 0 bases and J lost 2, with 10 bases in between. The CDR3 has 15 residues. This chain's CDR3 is CASSLAPDLQETQYF. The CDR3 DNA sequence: TGTGCCAGCAGCTTAGCCCCGGACTTGCAAGAGACCCAGTACTTC.

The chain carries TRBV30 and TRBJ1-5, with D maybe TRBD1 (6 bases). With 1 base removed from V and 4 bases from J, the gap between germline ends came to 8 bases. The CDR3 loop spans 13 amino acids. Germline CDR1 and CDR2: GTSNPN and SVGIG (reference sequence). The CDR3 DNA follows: TGTGCCTGGAGTGCCACAGGGAATCAGCCCCAGCATTTT. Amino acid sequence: CAWSATGNQPQHF.

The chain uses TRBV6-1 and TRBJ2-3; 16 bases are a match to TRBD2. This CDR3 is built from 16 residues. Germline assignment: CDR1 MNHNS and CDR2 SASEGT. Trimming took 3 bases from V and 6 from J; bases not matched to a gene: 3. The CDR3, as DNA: TGTGCCAGCAGTGAGGGACTAGCGGGGGGGCCTGATACGCAGTATTTT. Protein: CASSEGLAGGPDTQYF.

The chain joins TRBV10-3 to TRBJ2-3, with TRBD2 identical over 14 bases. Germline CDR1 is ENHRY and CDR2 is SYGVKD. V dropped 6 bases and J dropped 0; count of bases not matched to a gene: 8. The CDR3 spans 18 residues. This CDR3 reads CAIRSGTSGGLSTDTQYF. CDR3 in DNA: TGTGCCATCAGGTCCGGGACTAGCGGGGGCCTAAGCACAGATACGCAGTATTTT.

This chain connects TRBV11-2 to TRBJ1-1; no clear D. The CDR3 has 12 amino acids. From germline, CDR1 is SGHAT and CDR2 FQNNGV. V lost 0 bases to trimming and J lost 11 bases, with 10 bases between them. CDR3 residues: CASSLDRGGAFF. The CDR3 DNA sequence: TGTGCCAGCAGCTTAGATCGGGGAGGGGCTTTCTTT.

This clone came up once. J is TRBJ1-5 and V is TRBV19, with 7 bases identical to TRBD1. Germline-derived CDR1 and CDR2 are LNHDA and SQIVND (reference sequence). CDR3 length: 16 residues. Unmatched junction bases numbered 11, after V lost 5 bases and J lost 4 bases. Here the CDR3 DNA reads TGTGCCAGTAGTCCAGGACCTTCAGGGGGGAATCAGCCCCAGCATTTT. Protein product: CASSPGPSGGNQPQHF.

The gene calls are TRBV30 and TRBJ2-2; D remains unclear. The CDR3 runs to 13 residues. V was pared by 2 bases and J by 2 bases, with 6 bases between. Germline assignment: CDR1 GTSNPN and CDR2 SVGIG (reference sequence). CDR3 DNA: TGTGCCTGGAGTTACACCAACACCGGGGAGCTGTTTTTT. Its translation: CAWSYTNTGELFF.

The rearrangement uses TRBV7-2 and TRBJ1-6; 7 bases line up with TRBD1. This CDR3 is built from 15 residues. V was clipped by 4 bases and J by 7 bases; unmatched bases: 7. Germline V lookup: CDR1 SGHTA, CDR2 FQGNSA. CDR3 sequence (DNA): TGTGCCAGCAGCTACGGGGACAGAATGAATTCACCCCTCCACTTT. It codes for CASSYGDRMNSPLHF.

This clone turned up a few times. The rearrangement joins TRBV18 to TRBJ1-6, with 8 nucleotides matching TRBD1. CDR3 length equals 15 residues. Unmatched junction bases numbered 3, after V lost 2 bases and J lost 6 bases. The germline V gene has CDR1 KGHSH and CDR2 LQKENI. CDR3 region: CASSPAQGGNSPLHF. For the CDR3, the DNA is TGTGCCAGCTCACCAGCACAGGGGGGTAATTCACCCCTCCACTTT.

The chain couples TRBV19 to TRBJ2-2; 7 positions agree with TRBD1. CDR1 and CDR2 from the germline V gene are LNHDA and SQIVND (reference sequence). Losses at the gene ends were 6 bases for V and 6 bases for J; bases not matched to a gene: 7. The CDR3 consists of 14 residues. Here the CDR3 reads CASSDRVGAGELFF. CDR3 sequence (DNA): TGTGCCAGTAGCGACAGGGTCGGGGCCGGGGAGCTGTTTTTT.

The CDR3 protein is CASSLSSAGIYGYTF. The CDR3 region has the DNA TGTGCCAGCAGCTTAAGTTCAGCAGGGATCTATGGCTACACCTTC. This chain uses TRBV11-2 with TRBJ1-2; a weak D match, TRBD1 (5 bases). CDR1 is SGHAT and CDR2 is FQNNGV in the germline V gene. Trimming stripped 2 bases from V and 4 bases from J, with 14 bases between. The CDR3 is 15 amino acids.

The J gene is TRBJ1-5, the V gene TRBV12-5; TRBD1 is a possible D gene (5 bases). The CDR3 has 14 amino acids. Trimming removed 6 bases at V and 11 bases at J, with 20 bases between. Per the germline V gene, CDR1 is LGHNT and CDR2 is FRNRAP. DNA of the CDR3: TGTGCTAGTGGCCTCGGGGGAACCCAAGGGGCCCAGCATTTT. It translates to CASGLGGTQGAQHF.

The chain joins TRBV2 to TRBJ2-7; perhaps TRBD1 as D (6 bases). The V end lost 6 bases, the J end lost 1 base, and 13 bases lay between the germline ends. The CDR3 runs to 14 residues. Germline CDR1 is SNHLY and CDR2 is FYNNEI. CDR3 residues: CASRPLGASYEQYF. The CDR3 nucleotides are TGTGCCAGCAGGCCACTGGGGGCATCCTACGAGCAGTACTTC.

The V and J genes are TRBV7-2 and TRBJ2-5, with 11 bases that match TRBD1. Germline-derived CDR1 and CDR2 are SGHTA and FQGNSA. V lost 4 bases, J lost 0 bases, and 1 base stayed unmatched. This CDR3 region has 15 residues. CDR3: CASSWGQGDQETQYF. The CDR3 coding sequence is TGTGCCAGCAGCTGGGGACAGGGGGACCAAGAGACCCAGTACTTC.

CDR3 residues: CASSRTSGGFSYEQYF. In DNA form, the CDR3 reads TGCGCCAGCAGCCGGACTAGCGGGGGGTTCTCCTACGAGCAGTACTTC. The chain joins TRBV5-1 to TRBJ2-7; 14 bases are a match to TRBD2. CDR1 and CDR2 (germline): SGHRS, YFSETQ. The CDR3 is 16 residues long. Germline trimming cut 4 bases from V and 0 bases from J; bases unmatched to any gene: 3.

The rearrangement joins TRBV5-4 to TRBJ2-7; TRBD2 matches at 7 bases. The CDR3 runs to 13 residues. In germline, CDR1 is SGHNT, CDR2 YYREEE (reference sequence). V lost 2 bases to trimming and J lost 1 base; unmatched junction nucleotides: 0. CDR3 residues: CASSLAGSYEQYF. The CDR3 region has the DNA TGTGCCAGCAGCTTAGCGGGGTCCTACGAGCAGTACTTC.